This entry lists 24 T cell receptor beta chains sequenced from one sample in a study of cytomegalovirus exposure and HLA in healthy donors. Sequencing was performed with immunoSEQ multiplex PCR; in TCRdb, only in-frame clones are kept and a portion is missing. The sample records roughly 150,000 clones, approximately 91% being singletons. Sequencing was performed on PBMCs. The receptors were gathered from a woman aged 18 to 35 in good health and CMV-seropositive.

This chain joins TRBV6-6 and TRBJ2-1, with D maybe TRBD2 (5 bases). CDR3 size: 12 residues. The ends were cut back, 7 bases at V and 8 bases at J, with 12 bases in the middle. The germline V gene encodes CDR1 MNHNY and CDR2 SVGAGI (reference sequence). The CDR3 loop reads CASTHTGDEQFF. The CDR3 DNA sequence: TGTGCCAGCACCCACACCGGGGATGAGCAGTTCTTC.

V usage is TRBV12-5 and J usage is TRBJ2-7; 8 bases map to TRBD2. V was clipped by 2 bases and J by 4 bases; unmatched bases: 7. The CDR3 consists of 15 residues. The germline gives CDR1 LGHNT, CDR2 FRNRAP. The DNA for the CDR3 is TGTGCTAGTGGTTTGCGAGTAGCGGGATCATACGAGCAGTACTTC. This sequence encodes CASGLRVAGSYEQYF.

This clone was recorded a few times. The CDR3 sequence: CAISASTDSYEQYF. Written as DNA, the CDR3 is TGTGCCATCAGTGCCTCGACAGACTCCTACGAGCAGTACTTC. The chain carries TRBV10-3 and TRBJ2-7; tentatively, D is TRBD1 (5 bases). Trimming took 4 bases from V and 0 from J, leaving 10 bases between them. The CDR3 totals 14 residues. Germline CDR1 reads ENHRY; CDR2 reads SYGVKD.

The V and J genes are TRBV28 and TRBJ2-3, with D possibly TRBD2 on 5 matching bases. V lost 5 bases to trimming and J lost 4 bases, with 19 bases between them. Germline V gene lookup returns CDR1 MDHEN and CDR2 SYDVKM. The CDR3 totals 16 residues. CDR3 DNA sequence: TGTGCCAGCAGTCTCTACCCCGGTGCGGGCCCAGATACGCAGTATTTT. This encodes CASSLYPGAGPDTQYF.

This clone occurred once. The J gene is TRBJ2-7, the V gene TRBV7-2; 7 positions match TRBD2. The CDR3 length is 13 residues. Trimming removed 2 bases from V and 7 bases from J; junction bases left unmatched: 5. In germline, CDR1 is SGHTA, CDR2 FQGNSA. CDR3 protein: CASSLSQREEQYF. In nucleotides, the CDR3 is TGTGCCAGCAGCTTATCCCAGCGGGAAGAGCAGTACTTC.

The chain combines TRBV6-5 with TRBJ1-2; a weak D match, TRBD1 (5 bases). The germline CDR1 and CDR2 sequences are MNHEY and SVGAGI. The CDR3 loop spans 14 amino acids. V lost 2 bases to trimming and J lost 2 bases, with 9 bases between them. Written as DNA, the CDR3 is TGTGCCAGCAGTTACCTTGACAGAAACTATGGCTACACCTTC. It codes for CASSYLDRNYGYTF.

This chain joins TRBV11-1 and TRBJ2-1; the D is unclear. The CDR3 is made up of 13 amino acids. Germline CDR1 SGHAT, CDR2 FQDESV (reference sequence). Trimming took 3 bases from V and 7 from J, leaving 10 bases between them. Here the CDR3 reads CASSLSSLNEQFF. The CDR3 DNA reads as TGTGCCAGCAGCTTGTCCTCACTGAATGAGCAGTTCTTC.

The V call is TRBV11-3, the J call TRBJ2-3, with 10 bases fitting TRBD2. CDR3 length: 16 residues. V lost 5 bases, J lost 5 bases, and 10 bases stayed unmatched. The germline V gene has CDR1 SGHNT and CDR2 YENEEA. The CDR3 sequence: CASSPRTSGKVDTQYF. In DNA, the CDR3 is TGTGCCAGCAGCCCGCGGACTAGCGGCAAGGTAGATACGCAGTATTTT.

The rearrangement links TRBV5-5 to TRBJ2-1; a possible D gene is TRBD2 (6 bases). Germline V gene data show CDR1 as SGHKS and CDR2 as YYEKEE (reference sequence). The V gene lost 2 bases and the J gene lost 6 bases, with 12 bases spanning the gap. CDR3 size: 14 residues. The CDR3 DNA follows: TGTGCCAGCAGCTTTTCGGGAGTACTCAATGAGCAGTTCTTC. It codes for CASSFSGVLNEQFF. Supplemented by reference TRBV5-5 and TRBJ2-1, the full variable domain reads DAGVTQSPTHLIKTRGQQVTLRCSPISGHKSVSWYQQVLGQGPQFIFQYYEKEERGRGNFPDRFSARQFPNYSSELNVNALLLGDSALYLCASSFSGVLNEQFFGPGTRLTVL.

The gene calls are TRBV7-9 and TRBJ2-7, with D uncertain. Deletions cut 6 bases from V and 3 bases from J, with 9 bases between. CDR1 SEHNR and CDR2 FQNEAQ come from the germline V gene (reference sequence). This CDR3 has 12 amino acids. The CDR3 DNA reads TGTGCCAGCAGTGCCCCAGACTACGAGCAGTACTTC. The encoded protein is CASSAPDYEQYF.

This sequence joins TRBV5-5 and TRBJ1-1; D remains ambiguous. CDR1 and CDR2 from the germline V gene are SGHKS and YYEKEE (reference sequence). The V and J ends lost 6 bases and 2 bases respectively, with 14 bases between them. This CDR3 spans 14 amino acids. The CDR3 sequence is CASTRVGSNTEAFF. CDR3 sequence (DNA): TGTGCCAGCACCCGGGTAGGTTCAAACACTGAAGCTTTCTTT.

The chain recombines TRBV27 with TRBJ2-7, with 9 bases lining up with TRBD2. CDR3 length: 16 amino acids. Germline trimming cut 4 bases from V and 0 bases from J; bases unmatched to any gene: 7. The germline V gene has CDR1 MNHEY and CDR2 SMNVEV (reference sequence). The CDR3 DNA is TGTGCCAGCAGTTCTCACCCTAGCGGGACCTCCTACGAGCAGTACTTC. This encodes CASSSHPSGTSYEQYF.

A few counts support this clone. The chain joins TRBV9 to TRBJ2-6; D might be TRBD2 (6 bases). Between the trimmed V and J ends, which lost 0 bases and 5 bases, there was a span of 12 bases. The CDR3 sequence is 16 residues long. Germline CDR1 and CDR2: SGDLS and YYNGEE. The CDR3 DNA follows: TGTGCCAGCAGCGTAGGGTCCGGGGGTAGGGCCAACGTCCTGACTTTC. Amino acids: CASSVGSGGRANVLTF.

In DNA, the CDR3 is TGCGCCAGCTATCAATACTTGAGCTCCTACAATGAGCAGTTCTTC. This sequence encodes CASYQYLSSYNEQFF. The rearrangement joins TRBV23-1 to TRBJ2-1; D is undetermined. TRBV23-1 is assigned to the ORF class and has an uncertain function. The CDR3 length is 15 residues. V was cut by 8 bases and J by 0 bases, with 14 bases left in between.

V and J are TRBV5-1 and TRBJ2-5; 8 bases align to TRBD2. In germline, CDR1 is SGHRS, CDR2 YFSETQ. CDR3 length: 14 amino acids. V trimming: 1 base; J trimming: 4 bases; junction bases outside the gene matches: 3. CDR3 nucleotides: TGCGCCAGCAGCTTGCCTAGCGGGCGAGAGACCCAGTACTTC. This gives the protein CASSLPSGRETQYF. The full variable domain, completed using reference TRBV5-1 and TRBJ2-5, is KAGVTQTPRYLIKTRGQQVTLSCSPISGHRSVSWYQQTPGQGLQFLFEYFSETQRNKGNFPGRFSGRQFSNSRSEMNVSTLELGDSALYLCASSLPSGRETQYFGPGTRLLVL.

There are a few counts of this clone. This rearrangement joins TRBV7-8 to TRBJ1-5; 7 nucleotides line up with TRBD1. The length of the CDR3 is 14 residues. Looked up from germline, CDR1 is SGHVS and CDR2 is FQNEAQ. Unmatched junction bases numbered 2, after V lost 5 bases and J lost 1 base. CDR3 region: CASSPQGSNQPQHF. CDR3 coding DNA: TGTGCCAGCAGCCCACAGGGGAGCAATCAGCCCCAGCATTTT.

This clone was observed a single time. The chain employs TRBV2 and TRBJ1-1; 8 bases match TRBD1. The length of the CDR3 is 15 residues. The V segment lost 8 bases and the J segment 3 bases; nucleotides outside the gene matches: 11. Germline CDR1 SNHLY, CDR2 FYNNEI. CDR3 sequence (DNA): TGTGCCAGCGGGGGGGACAGGCAAAGGGACACTGAAGCTTTCTTT. It yields the protein CASGGDRQRDTEAFF.

The chain recombines TRBV7-9 with TRBJ2-7; TRBD2 matches at 10 bases. The CDR3 spans 18 residues. Trimming cost V 4 bases and J 0 bases; bases outside gene matches: 12. Germline V gene data show CDR1 as SEHNR and CDR2 as FQNEAQ (reference sequence). The CDR3 DNA follows: TGTGCCAGCAGCTCCGCCGCTAGCGGGAGTCCTAGCTCCTACGAGCAGTACTTC. This codes for CASSSAASGSPSSYEQYF.

The chain joins TRBV28 to TRBJ2-3; possible D gene TRBD2, 6 bases. CDR3 length: 14 amino acids. The germline V gene has CDR1 MDHEN and CDR2 SYDVKM. The germline V and J ends were trimmed by 10 bases and 6 bases, with 20 bases remaining between them. The CDR3 coding sequence is TGTGCCATCAAGACCGGGGGATATAATGATACGCAGTATTTT. Protein: CAIKTGGYNDTQYF.

The V and J genes are TRBV10-2 and TRBJ2-2, with D tentatively TRBD2 (6 bases). The CDR3 is 17 amino acids. V lost 6 bases, J lost 1 base, and 18 bases lay in between. Germline lookup yields CDR1 WSHSY and CDR2 SAAADI. The CDR3, as DNA: TGCGCCAGCAGCCTAATATGGGGAGGCCAGAACACCGGGGAGCTGTTTTTT. Translation: CASSLIWGGQNTGELFF.

J is TRBJ2-5 and V is TRBV11-3; 7 bases fit TRBD1. With 4 bases clipped from V and 0 bases from J, the junction kept 8 bases outside the gene matches. Germline loops: CDR1 SGHNT, CDR2 YENEEA. The CDR3 totals 16 residues. CDR3: CASSSSYGTDQETQYF. CDR3 nucleotides: TGTGCCAGCAGCTCAAGCTATGGGACAGACCAAGAGACCCAGTACTTC. The complete variable domain, with remaining parts taken from reference TRBV11-3 and TRBJ2-5, reads EAGVVQSPRYKIIEKKQPVAFWCNPISGHNTLYWYLQNLGQGPELLIRYENEEAVDDSQLPKDRFSAERLKGVDSTLKIQPAELGDSAVYLCASSSSYGTDQETQYFGPGTRLLVL.

The gene calls are TRBV27 and TRBJ2-5, with D possibly TRBD2 on 6 matching bases. Trimming removed 8 bases at V and 12 bases at J, with 7 bases between. Germline V gives CDR1 MNHEY, CDR2 SMNVEV (reference sequence). The length of the CDR3 is 8 residues. CDR3: CASGGEYF. The CDR3 DNA reads TGTGCCAGCGGAGGGGAGTACTTC.

A few counts support this clone. The CDR3 loop is CAISSVQGLAAYEQYF. CDR3 nucleotides: TGTGCCATCAGTTCCGTTCAGGGACTAGCGGCCTACGAGCAGTACTTC. J is TRBJ2-7 and V is TRBV10-3; 11 bases are shared with TRBD2. The junction had 8 bases not matched to a gene; V was cut back by 5 bases and J by 2 bases. The CDR3 contains 16 residues. The germline CDR1 and CDR2 sequences are ENHRY and SYGVKD.

The rearrangement uses TRBV2 and TRBJ2-3; 11 bases map to TRBD2. The CDR3 has 15 residues. The V and J ends lost 6 bases and 5 bases, in that order; junction bases with no gene match: 7. CDR1 is SNHLY and CDR2 is FYNNEI in the germline V gene. CDR3 bases: TGTGCCAGCAGGCTACTAGCGGGAGCACGAGATACGCAGTATTTT. It encodes CASRLLAGARDTQYF.